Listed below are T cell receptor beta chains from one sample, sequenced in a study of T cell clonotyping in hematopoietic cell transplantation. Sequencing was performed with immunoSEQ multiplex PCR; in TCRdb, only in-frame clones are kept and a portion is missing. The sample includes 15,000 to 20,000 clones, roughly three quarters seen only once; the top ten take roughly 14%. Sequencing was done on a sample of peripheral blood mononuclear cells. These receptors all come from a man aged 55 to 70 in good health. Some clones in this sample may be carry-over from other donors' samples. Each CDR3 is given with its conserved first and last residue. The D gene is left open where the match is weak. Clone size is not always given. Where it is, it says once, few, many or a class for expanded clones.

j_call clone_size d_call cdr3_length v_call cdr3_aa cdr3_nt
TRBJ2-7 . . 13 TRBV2 CASSVGPFYEQYF TGTGCCAGCAGCGTGGGACCCTTTTACGAGCAGTACTTC
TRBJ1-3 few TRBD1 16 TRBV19 CASRQGRESSGNTIYF TGTGCCAGTCGACAGGGGCGGGAAAGCTCTGGAAACACCATATATTTT
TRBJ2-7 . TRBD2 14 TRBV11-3 CASSIHGTSGEQYF TGTGCCAGCAGCATCCACGGGACTAGTGGGGAGCAGTACTTC
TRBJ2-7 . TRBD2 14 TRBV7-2 CASSSPSGTYEQYF TGTGCCAGCAGCAGTCCGAGCGGGACCTACGAGCAGTACTTC
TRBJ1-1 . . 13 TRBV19 CASSMAGGAEAFF TGTGCCAGTAGTATGGCGGGGGGGGCTGAAGCTTTCTTT
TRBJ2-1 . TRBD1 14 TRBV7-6 CASSSGQEEGEQFF TGTGCCAGCAGCTCAGGACAGGAGGAAGGTGAGCAGTTCTTC
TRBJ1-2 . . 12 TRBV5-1 CASSLAGHGYTF TGCGCCAGCAGCTTGGCAGGGCATGGCTACACCTTC
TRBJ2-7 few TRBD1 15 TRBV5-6 CASSVTTGGMYEQYF TGTGCCAGCAGCGTAACGACAGGGGGCATGTACGAGCAGTACTTC
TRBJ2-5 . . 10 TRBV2 CASSGETQYF TGTGCCAGCAGTGGAGAGACCCAGTACTTC
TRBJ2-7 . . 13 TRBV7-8 CASNQSRSDEQYF TGTGCCAGCAATCAGTCGAGAAGCGACGAGCAGTACTTC
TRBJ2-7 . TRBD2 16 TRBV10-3 CAISESSGGASSEQYF TGTGCCATCAGTGAGAGTTCGGGAGGGGCTTCCTCCGAGCAGTACTTC
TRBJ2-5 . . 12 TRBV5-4 CASSLSGETQYF TGTGCCAGCAGCTTGAGCGGAGAGACCCAGTACTTC
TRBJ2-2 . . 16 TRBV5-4 CASNREGPHGTGELFF TGTGCCAGCAATCGTGAAGGTCCGCATGGGACCGGGGAGCTGTTTTTT
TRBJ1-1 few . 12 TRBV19 CASSIGGPGAFF TGTGCCAGTAGTATTGGAGGGCCGGGAGCTTTCTTT
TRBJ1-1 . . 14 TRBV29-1 CSVITGIVNTEAFF TGCAGCGTTATAACAGGGATTGTGAACACTGAAGCTTTCTTT
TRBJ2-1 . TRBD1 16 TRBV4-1 CASSPLGRDSYNEQFF TGCGCCAGCAGCCCCTTGGGTCGGGACAGCTACAATGAGCAGTTCTTC
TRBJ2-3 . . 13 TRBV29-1 CSVWQGITDTQYF TGCAGCGTTTGGCAGGGGATCACAGATACGCAGTATTTT
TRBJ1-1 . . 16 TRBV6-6 CASSYRRRGLDLEAFF TGTGCCAGCAGTTACCGACGCAGGGGCCTTGATCTTGAAGCTTTCTTT
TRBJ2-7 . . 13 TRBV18 CASSQGPLKEQYF TGTGCCAGCTCCCAGGGCCCTCTTAAAGAGCAGTACTTC
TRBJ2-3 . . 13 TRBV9 CASSVYRADTQYF TGTGCCAGCAGCGTATACCGGGCAGATACGCAGTATTTT
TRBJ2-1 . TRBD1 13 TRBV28 CASSLDRDNEQFF TGTGCCAGCAGTTTGGACAGGGACAATGAGCAGTTCTTC
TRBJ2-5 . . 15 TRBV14 CASSRLGTVQETQYF TGTGCCAGCAGCCGACTCGGGACGGTCCAAGAGACCCAGTACTTC
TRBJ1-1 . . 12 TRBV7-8 CASSPIETEAFF TGTGCCAGCAGCCCGATAGAGACTGAAGCTTTCTTT
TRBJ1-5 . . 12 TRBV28 CASSLWGQPQHF TGTGCCAGCAGTTTATGGGGACAGCCCCAGCATTTT
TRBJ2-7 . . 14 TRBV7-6 CASSLGSGPYEQYF TGTGCCAGCAGCTTAGGGAGTGGGCCGTACGAGCAGTACTTC
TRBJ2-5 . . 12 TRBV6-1 CASTDLLWTQYF TGTGCCAGCACGGACCTCCTTTGGACCCAGTACTTC
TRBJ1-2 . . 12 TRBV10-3 CAISTGRGGYTF TGTGCCATCAGCACCGGCAGGGGCGGCTACACCTTC
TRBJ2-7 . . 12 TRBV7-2 CASSLVGKEQYF TGTGCCAGCAGCTTAGTGGGGAAAGAGCAGTACTTC
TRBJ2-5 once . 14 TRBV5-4 CASSLWTVQETQYF TGTGCCAGCAGCTTGTGGACGGTCCAAGAGACCCAGTACTTC
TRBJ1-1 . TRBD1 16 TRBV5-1 CASSSDRAGGDTEAFF TGCGCCAGCAGCTCCGACCGCGCAGGGGGCGACACTGAAGCTTTCTTT
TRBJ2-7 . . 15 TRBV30 CAWGRGGWARDEQYF TGTGCCTGGGGCCGTGGCGGCTGGGCGAGGGACGAGCAGTACTTC
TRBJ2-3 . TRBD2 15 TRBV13 CASSLRRGSTDTQYF TGTGCCAGCAGCTTAAGGCGGGGGAGCACAGATACGCAGTATTTT
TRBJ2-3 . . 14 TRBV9 CASSGSSGTDTQYF TGTGCCAGCAGCGGATCTAGCGGCACAGATACGCAGTATTTT
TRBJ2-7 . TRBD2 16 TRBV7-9 CASSTLAGVVSYEQYF TGTGCCAGCAGCACCTTAGCGGGAGTGGTTTCCTACGAGCAGTACTTC
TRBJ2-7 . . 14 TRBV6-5 CASSYNRDSYEQYF TGTGCCAGCAGTTACAACAGGGACTCCTACGAGCAGTACTTC
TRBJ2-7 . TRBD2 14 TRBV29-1 CSVVASGTSYEQYF TGCAGCGTTGTAGCTAGCGGGACCTCCTACGAGCAGTACTTC
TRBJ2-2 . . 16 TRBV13 CASSLTRTWDTGELFF TGTGCCAGCAGCTTGACCAGGACCTGGGACACCGGGGAGCTGTTTTTT
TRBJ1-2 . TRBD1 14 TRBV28 CASSTNRGTYGYTF TGTGCCAGCAGTACGAACAGGGGGACCTATGGCTACACCTTC
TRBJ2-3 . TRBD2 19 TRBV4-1 CASSQSSRLASGRTDTQYF TGCGCCAGCAGCCAATCCTCCCGACTAGCGTCTGGGAGGACAGATACGCAGTATTTT
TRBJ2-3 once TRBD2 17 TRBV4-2 CASSQVGLAGGPDTQYF TGTGCCAGCAGCCAAGTGGGACTAGCGGGAGGGCCAGATACGCAGTATTTT
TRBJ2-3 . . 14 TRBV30 CAWNSQGYTDTQYF TGTGCCTGGAACTCACAGGGTTACACAGATACGCAGTATTTT
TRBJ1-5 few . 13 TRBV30 CAWSPDFDQPQHF TGTGCCTGGAGTCCGGACTTCGATCAGCCCCAGCATTTT
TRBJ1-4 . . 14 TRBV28 CASSLFLRNEKLFF TGTGCCAGCAGTTTATTTCTGAGGAATGAAAAACTGTTTTTT
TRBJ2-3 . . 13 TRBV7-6 CASSYATRDTQYF TGTGCCAGCAGCTACGCCACCCGCGATACGCAGTATTTT
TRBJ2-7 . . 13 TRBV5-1 CASSLDGSYEQYF TGCGCCAGCAGCTTGGACGGCTCCTACGAGCAGTACTTC
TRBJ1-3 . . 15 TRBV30 CACLPGRLSGNTIYF TGTGCCTGTCTTCCGGGCAGACTCTCTGGAAACACCATATATTTT
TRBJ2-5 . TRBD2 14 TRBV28 CASRSGGGWETQYF TGTGCCAGCAGATCGGGGGGGGGATGGGAGACCCAGTACTTC
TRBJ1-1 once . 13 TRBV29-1 CSVEAGPGTEAFF TGCAGCGTTGAGGCAGGGCCGGGGACTGAAGCTTTCTTT
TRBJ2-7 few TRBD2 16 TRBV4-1 CASSQEPASGAYEQYF TGCGCCAGCAGCCAAGAGCCGGCTAGCGGAGCCTACGAGCAGTACTTC
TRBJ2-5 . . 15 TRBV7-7 CASSSLGGSQETQYF TGTGCCAGCAGCTCCCTAGGAGGTAGCCAAGAGACCCAGTACTTC
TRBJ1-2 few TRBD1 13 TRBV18 CASSPGQGGGYTF TGTGCCAGCTCACCAGGACAGGGAGGTGGCTACACCTTC
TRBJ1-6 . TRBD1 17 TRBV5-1 CASSLTDRSSYNSPLHF TGCGCCAGCAGCTTGACGGACAGGAGCTCCTATAATTCACCCCTCCACTTT
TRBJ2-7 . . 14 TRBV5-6 CASSPVEVPYEQYF TGTGCCAGCAGCCCCGTAGAGGTCCCCTACGAGCAGTACTTC
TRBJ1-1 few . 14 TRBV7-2 CASSLVWTSTEAFF TGTGCCAGCAGCTTAGTGTGGACTAGCACTGAAGCTTTCTTT